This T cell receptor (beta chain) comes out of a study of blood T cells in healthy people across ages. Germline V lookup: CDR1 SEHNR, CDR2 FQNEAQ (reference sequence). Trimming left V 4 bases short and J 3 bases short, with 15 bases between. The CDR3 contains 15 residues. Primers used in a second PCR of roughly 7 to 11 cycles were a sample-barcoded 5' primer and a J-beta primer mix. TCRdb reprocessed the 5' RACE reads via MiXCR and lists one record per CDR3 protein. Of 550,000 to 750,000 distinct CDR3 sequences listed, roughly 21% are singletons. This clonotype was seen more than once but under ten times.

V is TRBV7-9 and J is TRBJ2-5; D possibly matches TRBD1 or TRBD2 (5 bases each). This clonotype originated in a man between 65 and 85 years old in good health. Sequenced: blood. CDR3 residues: CASSSRDPMEETQYF. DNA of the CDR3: TGTGCCAGCAGCTCCAGGGACCCTATGGAAGAGACCCAGTACTTC.